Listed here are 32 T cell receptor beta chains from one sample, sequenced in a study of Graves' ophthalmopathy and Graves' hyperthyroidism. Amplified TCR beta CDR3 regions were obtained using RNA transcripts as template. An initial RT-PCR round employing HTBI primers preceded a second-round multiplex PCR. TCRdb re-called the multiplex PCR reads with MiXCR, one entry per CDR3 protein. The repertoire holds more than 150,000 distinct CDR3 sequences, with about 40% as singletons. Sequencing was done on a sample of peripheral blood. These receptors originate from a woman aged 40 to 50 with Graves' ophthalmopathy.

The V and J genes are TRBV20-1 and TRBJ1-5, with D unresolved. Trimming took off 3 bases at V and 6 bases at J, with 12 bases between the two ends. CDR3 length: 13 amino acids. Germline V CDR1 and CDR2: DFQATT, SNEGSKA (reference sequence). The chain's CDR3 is CSASAERGQPQHF. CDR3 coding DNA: TGCAGTGCTAGCGCGGAGAGAGGTCAGCCCCAGCATTTT.

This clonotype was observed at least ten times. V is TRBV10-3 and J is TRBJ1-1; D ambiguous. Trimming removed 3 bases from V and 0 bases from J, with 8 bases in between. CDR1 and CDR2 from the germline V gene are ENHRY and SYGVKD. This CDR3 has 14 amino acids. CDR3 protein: CAISDLSVNTEAFF. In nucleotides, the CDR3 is TGTGCCATCAGTGACCTGTCAGTGAACACTGAAGCTTTCTTT.

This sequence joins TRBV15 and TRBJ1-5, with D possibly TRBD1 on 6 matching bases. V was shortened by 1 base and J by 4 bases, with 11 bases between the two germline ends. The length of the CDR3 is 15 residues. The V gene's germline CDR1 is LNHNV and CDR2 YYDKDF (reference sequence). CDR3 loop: CATSRGGQGNQPQHF. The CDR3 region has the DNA TGTGCCACCAGCAGAGGGGGGCAGGGAAATCAGCCCCAGCATTTT.

CDR3 region: CASSRNMVGSPLHF. The CDR3 bases are TGTGCCAGCAGCCGAAATATGGTGGGATCACCCCTCCACTTT. This chain links TRBV14 with TRBJ1-6; D is undetermined. Deletions cut 4 bases from V and 10 bases from J, with 14 bases between. The CDR3 loop spans 14 amino acids. CDR1 and CDR2 from the germline V gene are SGHDN and FVKESK. Looking up the rest from reference TRBV14 and TRBJ1-6 gives the full variable domain: EAGVTQFPSHSVIEKGQTVTLRCDPISGHDNLYWYRRVMGKEIKFLLHFVKESKQDESGMPNNRFLAERTGGTYSTLKVQPAELEDSGVYFCASSRNMVGSPLHFGNGTRLTVT.

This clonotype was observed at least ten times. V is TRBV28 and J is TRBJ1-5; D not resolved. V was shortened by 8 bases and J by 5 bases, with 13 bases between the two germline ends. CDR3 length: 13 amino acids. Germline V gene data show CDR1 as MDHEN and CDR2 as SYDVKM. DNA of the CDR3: TGTGCCAGCCTACTGAGGGCCTATCAGCCCCAGCATTTT. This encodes CASLLRAYQPQHF.

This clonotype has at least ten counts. The CDR3: CASRVGLQETQYF. In DNA form, the CDR3 reads TGTGCCAGCAGGGTAGGGCTCCAAGAGACCCAGTACTTC. The rearrangement links TRBV7-9 to TRBJ2-5, with D uncertain. Germline V gives CDR1 SEHNR, CDR2 FQNEAQ (reference sequence). The CDR3 extends over 13 amino acids. The germline V and J ends were trimmed by 6 bases and 1 base, with 9 bases remaining between them.

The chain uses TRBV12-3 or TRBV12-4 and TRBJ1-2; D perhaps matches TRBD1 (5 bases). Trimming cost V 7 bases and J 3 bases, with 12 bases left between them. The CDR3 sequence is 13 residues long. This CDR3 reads CASKWGDDYGYTF. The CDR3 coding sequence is TGTGCCAGCAAATGGGGGGACGACTATGGCTACACCTTC.

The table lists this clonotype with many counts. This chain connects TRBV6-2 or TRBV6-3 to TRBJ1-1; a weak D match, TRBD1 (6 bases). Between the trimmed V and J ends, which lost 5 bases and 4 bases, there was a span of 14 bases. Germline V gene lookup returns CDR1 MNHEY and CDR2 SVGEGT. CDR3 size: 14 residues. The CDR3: CASSVQGGSTEAFF. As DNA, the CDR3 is TGTGCCAGCAGTGTACAGGGAGGGAGCACTGAAGCTTTCTTT.

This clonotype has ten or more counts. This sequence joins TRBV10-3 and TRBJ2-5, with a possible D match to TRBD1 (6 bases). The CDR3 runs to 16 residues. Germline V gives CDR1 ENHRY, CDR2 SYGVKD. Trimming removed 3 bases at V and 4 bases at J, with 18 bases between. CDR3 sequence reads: CAISDLRSTGLETQYF. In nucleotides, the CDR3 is TGTGCCATCAGTGACCTCCGCTCCACAGGGTTAGAGACCCAGTACTTC.

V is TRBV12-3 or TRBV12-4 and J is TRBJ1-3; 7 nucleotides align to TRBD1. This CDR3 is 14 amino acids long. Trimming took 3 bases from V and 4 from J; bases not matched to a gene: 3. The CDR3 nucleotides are TGTGCCAGCAGTTTCAGGGGGGAAGGAAACACCATATATTTT. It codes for CASSFRGEGNTIYF.

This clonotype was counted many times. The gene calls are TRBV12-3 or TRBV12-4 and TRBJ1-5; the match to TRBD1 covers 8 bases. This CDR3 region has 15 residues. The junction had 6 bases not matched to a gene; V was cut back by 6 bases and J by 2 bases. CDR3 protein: CASRRTGGGNQPQHF. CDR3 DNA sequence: TGTGCCAGCAGACGTACAGGGGGGGGCAATCAGCCCCAGCATTTT.

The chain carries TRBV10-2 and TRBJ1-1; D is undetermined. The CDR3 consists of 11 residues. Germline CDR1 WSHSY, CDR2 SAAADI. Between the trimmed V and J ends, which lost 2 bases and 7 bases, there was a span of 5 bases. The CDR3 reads CASSETVEAFF. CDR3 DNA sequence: TGCGCCAGCAGTGAGACGGTTGAAGCTTTCTTT.

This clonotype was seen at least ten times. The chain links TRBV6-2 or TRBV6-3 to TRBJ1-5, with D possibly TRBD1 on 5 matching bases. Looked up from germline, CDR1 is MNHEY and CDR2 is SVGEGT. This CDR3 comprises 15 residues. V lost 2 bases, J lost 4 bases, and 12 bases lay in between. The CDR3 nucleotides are TGTGCCAGCAGTTACAGAACAGGATCGAATCAGCCCCAGCATTTT. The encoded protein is CASSYRTGSNQPQHF.

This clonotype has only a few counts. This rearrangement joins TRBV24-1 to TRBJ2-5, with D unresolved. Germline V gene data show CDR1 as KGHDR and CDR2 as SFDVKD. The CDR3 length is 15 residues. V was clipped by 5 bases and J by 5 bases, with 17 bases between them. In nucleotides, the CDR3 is TGTGCCACCAGTGCGGTGGCAGGTGGTAGTGAGACCCAGTACTTC. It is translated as CATSAVAGGSETQYF.

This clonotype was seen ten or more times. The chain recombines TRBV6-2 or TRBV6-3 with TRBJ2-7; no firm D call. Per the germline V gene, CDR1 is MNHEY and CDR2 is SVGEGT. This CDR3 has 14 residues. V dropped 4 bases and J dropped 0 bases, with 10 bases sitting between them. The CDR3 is CASSSGSLSYEQYF. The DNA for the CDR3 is TGTGCCAGCAGTTCCGGAAGCCTCTCCTACGAGCAGTACTTC.

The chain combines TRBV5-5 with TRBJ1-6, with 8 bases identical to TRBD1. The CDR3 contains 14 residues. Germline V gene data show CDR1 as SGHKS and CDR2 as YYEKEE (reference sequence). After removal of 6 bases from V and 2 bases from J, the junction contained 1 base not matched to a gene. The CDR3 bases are TGTGCCAGCATGGACAGGGCCTATAATTCACCCCTCCACTTT. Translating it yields CASMDRAYNSPLHF.

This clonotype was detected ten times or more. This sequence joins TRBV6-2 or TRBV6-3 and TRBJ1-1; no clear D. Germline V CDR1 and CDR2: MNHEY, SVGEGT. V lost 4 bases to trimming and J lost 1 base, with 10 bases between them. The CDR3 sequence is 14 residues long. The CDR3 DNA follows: TGTGCCAGCAGTTCACCCCCAGGGAACACTGAAGCTTTCTTT. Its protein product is CASSSPPGNTEAFF.

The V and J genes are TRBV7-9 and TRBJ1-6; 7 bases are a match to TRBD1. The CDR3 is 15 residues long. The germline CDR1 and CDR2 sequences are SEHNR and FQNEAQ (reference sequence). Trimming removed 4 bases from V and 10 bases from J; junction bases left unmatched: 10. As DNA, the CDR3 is TGTGCCAGCAGCTCACGACAGGGAGGGGAATCACCCCTCCACTTT. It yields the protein CASSSRQGGESPLHF.

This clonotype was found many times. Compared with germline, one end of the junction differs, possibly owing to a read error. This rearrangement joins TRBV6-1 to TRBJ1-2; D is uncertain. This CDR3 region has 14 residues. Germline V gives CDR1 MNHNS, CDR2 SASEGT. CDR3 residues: CTSSPLGYDYGYTF. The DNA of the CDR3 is TGTACCAGCAGCCCGCTTGGGTACGACTATGGCTACACCTTC.

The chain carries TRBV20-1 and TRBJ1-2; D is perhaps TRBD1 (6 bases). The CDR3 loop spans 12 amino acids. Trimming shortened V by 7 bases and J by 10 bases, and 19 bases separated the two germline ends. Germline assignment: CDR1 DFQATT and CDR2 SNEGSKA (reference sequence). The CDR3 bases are TGCAGTGAAACCCGGGGACAATTGGACTACACCTTC. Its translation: CSETRGQLDYTF.

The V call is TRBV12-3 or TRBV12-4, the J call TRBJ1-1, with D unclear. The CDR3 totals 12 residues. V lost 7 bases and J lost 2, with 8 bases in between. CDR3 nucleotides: TGTGCCAGCACCCTTGACAACACTGAAGCTTTCTTT. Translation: CASTLDNTEAFF.

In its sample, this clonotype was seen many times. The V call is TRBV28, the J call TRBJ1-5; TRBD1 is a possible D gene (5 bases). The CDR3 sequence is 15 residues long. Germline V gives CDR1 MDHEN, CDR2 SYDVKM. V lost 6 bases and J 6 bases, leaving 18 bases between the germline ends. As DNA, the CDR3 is TGTGCCAGCAGAGAACCGGGACGGTCGCTTCAGCCCCAGCATTTT. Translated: CASREPGRSLQPQHF.

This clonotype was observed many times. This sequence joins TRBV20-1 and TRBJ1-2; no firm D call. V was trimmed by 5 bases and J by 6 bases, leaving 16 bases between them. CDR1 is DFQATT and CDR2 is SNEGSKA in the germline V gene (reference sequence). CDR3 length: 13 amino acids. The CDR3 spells CSAPGSRRHGYTF. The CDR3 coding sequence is TGCAGTGCTCCCGGTTCACGGCGGCATGGCTACACCTTC.

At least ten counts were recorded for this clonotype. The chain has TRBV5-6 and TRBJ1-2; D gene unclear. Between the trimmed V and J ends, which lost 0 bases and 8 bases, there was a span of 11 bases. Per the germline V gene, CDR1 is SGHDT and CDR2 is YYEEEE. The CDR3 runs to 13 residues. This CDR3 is CASSLGLMGGYTF. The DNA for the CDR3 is TGTGCCAGCAGCTTGGGCCTCATGGGCGGCTACACCTTC.

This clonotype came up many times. The CDR3 region is CSPQPTEETQYF. The CDR3, as DNA: TGCAGCCCACAGCCGACCGAAGAGACCCAGTACTTC. The chain couples TRBV20-1 to TRBJ2-5; D is unresolved. Germline assignment: CDR1 DFQATT and CDR2 SNEGSKA (reference sequence). The CDR3 is 12 residues long.

CDR3 amino acids: CASSINRSGYGYTF. In nucleotides, the CDR3 is TGTGCCAGCAGTATAAACAGGTCTGGGTATGGCTACACCTTC. This chain connects TRBV12-3 or TRBV12-4 to TRBJ1-2; TRBD1 might be the D (5 bases). CDR3 length equals 14 residues. Deletions cut 5 bases from V and 5 bases from J, with 15 bases between.

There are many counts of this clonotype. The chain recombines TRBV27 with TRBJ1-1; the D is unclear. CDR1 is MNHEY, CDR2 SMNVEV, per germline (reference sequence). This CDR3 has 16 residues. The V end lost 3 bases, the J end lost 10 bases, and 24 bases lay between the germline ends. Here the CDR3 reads CASSFSFLSREIGAFF. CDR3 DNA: TGTGCCAGCAGTTTTAGTTTCCTCTCAAGGGAAATCGGAGCTTTCTTT.

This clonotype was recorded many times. CDR3 amino acids: CASTSSTSGLYEQYF. The CDR3 region has the DNA TGTGCCAGCACTTCTTCGACTAGCGGGCTGTACGAGCAGTACTTC. V usage is TRBV6-2 or TRBV6-3 and J usage is TRBJ2-7, with TRBD2 matching over 10 bases. The CDR3 runs to 15 residues. Losses at the gene ends were 7 bases for V and 4 bases for J; bases not matched to a gene: 10. CDR1 is MNHEY and CDR2 is SVGEGT in the germline V gene.

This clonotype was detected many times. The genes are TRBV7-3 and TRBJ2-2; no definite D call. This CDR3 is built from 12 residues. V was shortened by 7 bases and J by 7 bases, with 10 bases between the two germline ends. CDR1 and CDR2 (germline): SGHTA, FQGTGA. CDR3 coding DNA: TGTGCCAGCACCCCCGGGTACGGGGAGCTGTTTTTT. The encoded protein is CASTPGYGELFF.

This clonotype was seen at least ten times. CDR3 protein: CASSQASGAPYEQYF. Written as DNA, the CDR3 is TGCGCCAGCAGCCAAGCTAGCGGGGCCCCCTACGAGCAGTACTTC. The chain links TRBV4-3 to TRBJ2-7; 9 nucleotides agree with TRBD2. V trimming: 1 base; J trimming: 2 bases; junction bases outside the gene matches: 3. The CDR3 has 15 residues. Germline CDR1 reads LGHNA; CDR2 reads YSLEER.

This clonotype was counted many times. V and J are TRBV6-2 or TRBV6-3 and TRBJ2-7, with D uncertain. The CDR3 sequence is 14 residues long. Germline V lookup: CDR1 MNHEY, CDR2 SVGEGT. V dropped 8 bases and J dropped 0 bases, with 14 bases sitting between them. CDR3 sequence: CASVPRQTSYEQYF. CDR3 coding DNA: TGTGCCAGCGTCCCGAGGCAGACCTCCTACGAGCAGTACTTC.

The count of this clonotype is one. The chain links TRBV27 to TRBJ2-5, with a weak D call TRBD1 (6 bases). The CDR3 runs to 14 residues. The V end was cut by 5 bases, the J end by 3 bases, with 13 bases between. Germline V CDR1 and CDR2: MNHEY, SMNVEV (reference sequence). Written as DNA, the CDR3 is TGTGCCAGCAGTGGCCACTGGACAGAAGAGACCCAGTACTTC. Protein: CASSGHWTEETQYF.